This note documents a single T cell receptor (beta chain) sequence. Its target antigen remains unknown. Per-nucleotide qualities are absent, and no much larger clonotype sits a single base away. Counted from cysteine to phenylalanine, this CDR3 has 13 amino acids. Only the CDR3 region is kept as DNA, spanning 39 bases read in frame from base 1. This sample was included in a study of identical twins (dated by TCRdb to 2015 to 2016). Broadly, across the study: TCR alpha and beta repertoires from monozygotic twins, unrelated adults of various ages and cord blood were deep-sequenced to test whether fetal clonotypes persist. To rule out contamination, the twin experiments were replicated at different times with different library preparation protocols.

What the authors observed across the whole study: Compared with coincidental sharing between unrelated individuals, an excess of low generation-probability sequences was observed among out-of-frame TCR alpha sequences shared between twins. Fewer insertions were carried by abundant cord blood beta clonotypes, a similar but weaker trend appeared in young adult naive repertoires, and no such trend appeared in memory repertoires. In monozygotic twins, recombination models systematically underestimated out-of-frame TCR alpha sharing, but the models matched the sharing seen between unrelated individuals. Zero-insertion analyses could be partly confounded by invariant T cells such as MAIT and iNKT, although diverse VJ usage argued against such confounding for most clonotypes. In beta out-of-frame sequences, excess twin sharing was weaker, because having fewer shared sequences lowered the signal-to-noise ratio. Because the same donors could not be followed over many years, the conclusions relied on cross-sectional statistical analysis.

The method behind the library was 5' RACE. Sequenced using an Illumina HiSeq 2000. A universal primer binding site was introduced by template switching, and a unique molecular identifier was present in the final cDNA, enabling accurate counting of TCR cDNA molecules. Specific primers in the conserved constant-segment region were used to synthesize first-strand cDNA for TCR alpha and beta chains. To control for contamination, every cDNA library was double barcoded, receiving both a SMART-Mk sample barcode and Illumina barcodes. Two successive PCR steps introduced TruSeq adapter sequences along with Illumina sample barcodes. Sequencing of the TCR alpha and beta cDNA libraries was done on the Illumina HiSeq platform using custom primers. The original pipeline was this. MiGEC processed the raw reads to extract unique molecular identifiers, while MiXCR was used to determine the CDR3 positions. For each individual, recombination models were inferred using an EM algorithm with the repgenHMM and IGoR tools. The tcR package in R was used for shared clonotype analysis, with sharing normalized by the product of cloneset sizes. To study raw recombination without the effects of thymic and clonal selection, out-of-frame nonproductive sequences were analyzed. The public reads were reanalyzed by TCRdb: fastp trimming at Q25, MiXCR alignment, in-frame beta chains only. All rows with the same CDR3 protein become a single entry with the most common DNA and genes. The V and J calls come from TCRdb's annotation, not from the publication. This sample gives approximately 210,000 distinct CDR3 sequences in total; 15% of them show up just once. The leading ten clones occupy about 38% of the sample.

Only healthy Caucasian donors were included. Three pairs of female monozygotic twins, all aged about 18 to 29 years, were included in the twin cohort. Positive isolation kits from Invitrogen were used to isolate the CD4+ and CD8+ T cell populations. The sample was also reused in another study, on T cells expressing NK-cell markers. The second paper states: In sorted CD3+CD56+NKG2C+, CD3+CD56+NKG2C- and CD3+CD56-NKG2C+ T-cell subsets from about eight donors, TCR beta-chain repertoires were profiled. Among the eight sequenced donors, only one was HCMV-seronegative, while the other seven were HCMV-seropositive. To restrict sorting to alphabetaTCR-expressing T cells, an anti-gammadeltaTCR antibody was added in several experiments. In six donors, the dominant CD3+CD56+NKG2C+ clonotypes ranked among the top 10 CD8+ clonotypes, making up about 1.0-8% of CD8+ T cells. Those dominant clonotypes were again the most abundant among CD3+CD56-NKG2C+ cells in a few donors, at about 25-65%. It remained unclear whether the expanded NKG2C-expressing T cell clones were specific for HCMV antigens. All eight donors whose samples were sequenced were randomly selected healthy volunteers, three of them men and five women. HCMV serostatus was determined by detecting HCMV-specific IgG in serum with a commercial ELISA kit. Reads were demultiplexed and grouped by UMI with MIGEC, and clonotypes were assembled and quantified with MiTCR. To exclude erroneous sequences, any TCR cDNA sequence not supported by at least two reads was discarded. Downstream repertoire analysis used the tcR package, and clonotypes were matched across fractions by CDR3 nucleotide sequence plus V segment. VDJmatch was used to annotate antigen specificity against VDJdb, with one amino acid substitution allowed in CDR3.

The receptor was derived from a woman aged 18-35 years in good health. Here the chain combines TRBV1 and TRBJ2-7; the table's D call TRBD1 went unverified against the DNA. TRBV1 is noted as a pseudogene. The sample comprised CD8+ T cells sorted from blood. This receptor carries the CDR3 CTSSTAHIPEGFF. The DNA is TGCACCAGCAGCACAGCTCACATCCCGGAAGGATTCTTC.